The present T cell receptor beta chain was sequenced within a study of CD8 T cells in ankylosing spondylitis. This clonotype came up many times. What it binds is unknown. General study points: Relatively rare in peripheral blood, disease-linked clones were also CD8+. Ankylosing spondylitis blood appeared to be characterized by a TCR beta motif of roughly eight highly homologous variants.

Germline CDR1 reads MDHEN; CDR2 reads SYDVKM. The V end was cut by 6 bases, the J end by 2 bases, with 20 bases between. This CDR3 spans 18 amino acids. Quantitative 5'-RACE was performed with molecular barcodes, and it yielded the TCR beta libraries. One entry per CDR3 protein, called by TCRdb with MiXCR from the 5' RACE reads. The data contain around 480,000 distinct CDR3 sequences, under 20% of them seen just once; the ten biggest clones take up over 1%. This chain links TRBV28 with TRBJ2-6; possibly TRBD1 for D (5 bases). The TCR originated in a male donor with ankylosing spondylitis. The sample was blood, either unsorted or a sorted T cell fraction (not recorded which). DNA of the CDR3: TGTGCCAGCAGGCCCGAAACACCGGCAGGGCCTGGGGCCAACGTCCTGACTTTC. Protein product: CASRPETPAGPGANVLTF.